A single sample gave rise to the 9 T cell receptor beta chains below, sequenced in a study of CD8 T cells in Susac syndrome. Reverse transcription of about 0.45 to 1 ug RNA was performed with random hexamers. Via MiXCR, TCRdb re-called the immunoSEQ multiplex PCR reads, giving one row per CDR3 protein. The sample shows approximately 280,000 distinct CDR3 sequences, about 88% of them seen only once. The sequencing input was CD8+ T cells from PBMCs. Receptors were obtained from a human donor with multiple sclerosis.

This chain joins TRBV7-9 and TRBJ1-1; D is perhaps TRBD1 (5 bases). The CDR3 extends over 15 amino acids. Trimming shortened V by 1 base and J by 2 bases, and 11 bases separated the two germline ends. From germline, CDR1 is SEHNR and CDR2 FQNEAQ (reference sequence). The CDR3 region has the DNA TGTGCCAGCAGCTTAGATTGGGGGGGAAACACTGAAGCTTTCTTT. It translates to CASSLDWGGNTEAFF.

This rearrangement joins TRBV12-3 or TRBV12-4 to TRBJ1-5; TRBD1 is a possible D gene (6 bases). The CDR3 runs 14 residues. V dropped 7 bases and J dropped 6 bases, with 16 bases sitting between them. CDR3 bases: TGTGCCAGCACCCGTCGGACAGCACGTCAGCCCCAGCATTTT. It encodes CASTRRTARQPQHF.

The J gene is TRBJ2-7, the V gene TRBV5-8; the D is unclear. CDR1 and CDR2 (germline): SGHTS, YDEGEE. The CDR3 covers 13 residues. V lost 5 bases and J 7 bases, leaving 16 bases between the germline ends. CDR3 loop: CASSPVNGWEQYF. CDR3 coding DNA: TGTGCCAGCAGTCCTGTTAATGGGTGGGAGCAGTACTTC.

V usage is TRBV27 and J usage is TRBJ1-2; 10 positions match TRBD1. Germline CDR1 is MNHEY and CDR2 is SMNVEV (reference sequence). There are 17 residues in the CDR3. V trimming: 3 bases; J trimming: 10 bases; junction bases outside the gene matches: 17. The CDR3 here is CASSLIVVTGGPEAYTF. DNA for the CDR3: TGTGCCAGCAGTTTGATAGTGGTGACAGGGGGCCCGGAGGCCTACACCTTC.

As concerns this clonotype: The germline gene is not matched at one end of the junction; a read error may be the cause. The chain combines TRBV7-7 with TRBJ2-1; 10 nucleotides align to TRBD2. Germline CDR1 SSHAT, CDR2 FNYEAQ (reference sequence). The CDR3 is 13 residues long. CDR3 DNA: TGTGCTAGCAGCTTCGTAGCGGGAGGTGAGCAGTTCTTC. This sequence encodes CASSFVAGGEQFF.

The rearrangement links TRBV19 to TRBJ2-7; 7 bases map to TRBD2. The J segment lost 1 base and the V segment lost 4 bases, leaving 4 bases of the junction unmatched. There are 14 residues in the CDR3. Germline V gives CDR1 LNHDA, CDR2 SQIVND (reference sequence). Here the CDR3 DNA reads TGTGCCAGTAGTAAGGACGGGGGGTCCTACGAGCAGTACTTC. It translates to CASSKDGGSYEQYF.

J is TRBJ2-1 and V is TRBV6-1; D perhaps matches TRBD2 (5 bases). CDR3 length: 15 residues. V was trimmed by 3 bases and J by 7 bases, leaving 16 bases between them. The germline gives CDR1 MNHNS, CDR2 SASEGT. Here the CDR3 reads CASSETPEGMNEQFF. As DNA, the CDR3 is TGTGCCAGCAGTGAGACTCCCGAGGGAATGAATGAGCAGTTCTTC.

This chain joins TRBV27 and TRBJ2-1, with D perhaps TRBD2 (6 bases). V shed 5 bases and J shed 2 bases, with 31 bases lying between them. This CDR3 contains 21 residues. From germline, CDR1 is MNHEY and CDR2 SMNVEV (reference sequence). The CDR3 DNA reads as TGTGCCAGCAGTCTTAAATCGTTAGGCCGGGCGGGGATATCAACCTACAATGAGCAGTTCTTC. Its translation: CASSLKSLGRAGISTYNEQFF.

As DNA, the CDR3 is TGTGCCAGCAGCCCCGGGGGGGGGCATGGAAACACCATATATTTT. As protein: CASSPGGGHGNTIYF. This rearrangement joins TRBV9 to TRBJ1-3, with D perhaps matching TRBD1 (6 bases). Germline CDR1 is SGDLS and CDR2 is YYNGEE. The CDR3 covers 15 residues. V was clipped by 4 bases and J by 3 bases, with 14 bases between them.